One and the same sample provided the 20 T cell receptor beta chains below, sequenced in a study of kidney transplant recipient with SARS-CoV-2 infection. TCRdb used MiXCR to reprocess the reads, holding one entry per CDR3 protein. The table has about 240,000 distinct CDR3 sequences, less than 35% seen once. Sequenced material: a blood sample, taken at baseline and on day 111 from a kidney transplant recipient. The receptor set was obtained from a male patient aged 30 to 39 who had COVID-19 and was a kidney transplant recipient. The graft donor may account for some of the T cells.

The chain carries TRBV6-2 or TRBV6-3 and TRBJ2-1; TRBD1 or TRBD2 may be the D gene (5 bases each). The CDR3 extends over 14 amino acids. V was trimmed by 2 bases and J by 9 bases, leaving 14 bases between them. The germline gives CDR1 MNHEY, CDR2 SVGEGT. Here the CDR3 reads CASSYDTSGGEQFF. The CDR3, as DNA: TGTGCCAGCAGTTACGACACATCTGGGGGTGAGCAGTTCTTC.

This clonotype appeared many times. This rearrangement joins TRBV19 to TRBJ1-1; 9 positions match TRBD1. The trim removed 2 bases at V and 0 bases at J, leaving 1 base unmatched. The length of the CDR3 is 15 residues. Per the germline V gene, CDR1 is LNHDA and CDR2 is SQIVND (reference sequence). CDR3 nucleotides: TGTGCCAGTAGTATACGGACAGGGGTGAACACTGAAGCTTTCTTT. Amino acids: CASSIRTGVNTEAFF.

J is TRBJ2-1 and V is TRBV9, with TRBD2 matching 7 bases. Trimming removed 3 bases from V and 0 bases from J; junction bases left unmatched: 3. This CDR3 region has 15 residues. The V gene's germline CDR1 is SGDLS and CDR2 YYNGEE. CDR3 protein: CASSAGGSSYNEQFF. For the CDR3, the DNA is TGTGCCAGCAGCGCCGGGGGGAGCTCCTACAATGAGCAGTTCTTC.

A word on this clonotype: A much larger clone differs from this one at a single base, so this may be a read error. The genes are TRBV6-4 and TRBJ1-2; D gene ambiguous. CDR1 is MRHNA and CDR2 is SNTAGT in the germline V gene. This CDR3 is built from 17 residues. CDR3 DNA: TGTGCCGGCAGTCGGGTAAGCTCACACGGAAAGACCTATGGCTACACCTTC. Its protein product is CAGSRVSSHGKTYGYTF.

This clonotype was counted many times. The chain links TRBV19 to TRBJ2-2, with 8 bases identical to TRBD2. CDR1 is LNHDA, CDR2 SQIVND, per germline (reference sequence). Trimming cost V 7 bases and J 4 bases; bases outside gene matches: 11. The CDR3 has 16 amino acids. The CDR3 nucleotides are TGTGCCAGTACCCCACGTGATAGCGGGGCCACCGGGGAGCTGTTTTTT. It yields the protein CASTPRDSGATGELFF.

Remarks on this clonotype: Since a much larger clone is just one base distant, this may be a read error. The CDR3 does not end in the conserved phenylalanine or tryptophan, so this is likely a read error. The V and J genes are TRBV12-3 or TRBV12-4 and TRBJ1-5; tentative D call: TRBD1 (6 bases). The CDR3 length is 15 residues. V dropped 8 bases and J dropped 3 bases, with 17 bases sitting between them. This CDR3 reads CASLGETGSNQPQHS. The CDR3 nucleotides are TGTGCCAGCCTCGGAGAGACAGGTTCCAATCAGCCCCAGCATTCT.

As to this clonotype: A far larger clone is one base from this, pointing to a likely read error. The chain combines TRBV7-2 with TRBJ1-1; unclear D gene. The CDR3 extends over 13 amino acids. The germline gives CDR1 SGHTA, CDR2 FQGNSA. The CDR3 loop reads CASSLEGNSEAFF. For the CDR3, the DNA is TGTGCCAGCAGCTTAGAAGGGAACAGTGAAGCTTTCTTT.

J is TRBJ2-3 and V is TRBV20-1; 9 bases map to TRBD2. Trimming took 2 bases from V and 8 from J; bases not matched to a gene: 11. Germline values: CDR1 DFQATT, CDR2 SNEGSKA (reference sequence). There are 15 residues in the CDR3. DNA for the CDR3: TGCAGTGCTAGAACCAGCGGGGGGACCCAGGGTACGCAGTATTTT. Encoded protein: CSARTSGGTQGTQYF.

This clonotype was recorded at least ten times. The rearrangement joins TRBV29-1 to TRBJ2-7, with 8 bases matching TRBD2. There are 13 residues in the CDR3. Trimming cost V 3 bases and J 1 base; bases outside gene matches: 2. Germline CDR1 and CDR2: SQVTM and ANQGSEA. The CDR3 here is CSVESGGSYEQYF. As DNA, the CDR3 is TGCAGCGTTGAGTCGGGAGGGTCCTACGAGCAGTACTTC.

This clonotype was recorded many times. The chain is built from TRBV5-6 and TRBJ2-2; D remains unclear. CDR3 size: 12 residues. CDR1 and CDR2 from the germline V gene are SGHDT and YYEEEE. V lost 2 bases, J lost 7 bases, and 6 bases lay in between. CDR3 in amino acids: CASSFPGGELFF. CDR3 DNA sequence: TGTGCCAGCAGCTTCCCGGGCGGGGAGCTGTTTTTT.

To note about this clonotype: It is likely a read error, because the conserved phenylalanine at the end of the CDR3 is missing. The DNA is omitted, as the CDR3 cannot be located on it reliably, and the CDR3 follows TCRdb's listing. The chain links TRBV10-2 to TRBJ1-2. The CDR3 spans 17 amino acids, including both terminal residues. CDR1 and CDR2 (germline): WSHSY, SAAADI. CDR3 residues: CASSRVVTSRKTYGYTS.

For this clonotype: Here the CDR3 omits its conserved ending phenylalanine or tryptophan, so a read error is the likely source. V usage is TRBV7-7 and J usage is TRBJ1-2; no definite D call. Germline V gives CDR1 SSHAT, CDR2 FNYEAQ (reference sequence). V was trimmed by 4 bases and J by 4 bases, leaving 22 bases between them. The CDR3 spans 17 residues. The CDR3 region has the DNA TGTGCCAGCAGCTCATGGGTTAAGTGCCGAAAGACCTATGGCTACACCCTC. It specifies CASSSWVKCRKTYGYTL.

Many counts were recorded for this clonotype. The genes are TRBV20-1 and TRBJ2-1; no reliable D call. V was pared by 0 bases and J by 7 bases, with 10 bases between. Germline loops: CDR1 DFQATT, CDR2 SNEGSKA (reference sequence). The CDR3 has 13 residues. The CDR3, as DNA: TGCAGTGCTAGAGATCCCCCCCGGAATGAGCAGTTCTTC. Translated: CSARDPPRNEQFF.

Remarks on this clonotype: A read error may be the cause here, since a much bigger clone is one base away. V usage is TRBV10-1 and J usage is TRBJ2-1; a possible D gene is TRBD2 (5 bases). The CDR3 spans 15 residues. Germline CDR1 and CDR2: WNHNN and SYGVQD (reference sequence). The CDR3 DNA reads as TGCGTCAGCAGTGAGGGTCGGGGCTCCTACAATGAGCAGTTCTTC. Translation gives CVSSEGRGSYNEQFF.

As DNA, the CDR3 is TGCGCCAGCAGCCGAGTTGGGACAGGGGGCCTCTATGGCTACACCTTC. This codes for CASSRVGTGGLYGYTF. The rearrangement links TRBV4-1 to TRBJ1-2; 12 nucleotides line up with TRBD1. This CDR3 comprises 16 residues. Germline assignment: CDR1 MGHRA and CDR2 YSYEKL. V lost 4 bases, J lost 4 bases, and 7 bases stayed unmatched.

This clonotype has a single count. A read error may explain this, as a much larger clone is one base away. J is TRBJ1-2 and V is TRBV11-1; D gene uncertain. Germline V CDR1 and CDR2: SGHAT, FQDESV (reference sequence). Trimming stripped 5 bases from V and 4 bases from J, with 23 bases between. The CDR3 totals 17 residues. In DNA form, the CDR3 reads TGTGCCAGCAGCACCCCGCCTAAGGCTGGAAGGACCTATGGCTACACCTTC. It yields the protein CASSTPPKAGRTYGYTF.

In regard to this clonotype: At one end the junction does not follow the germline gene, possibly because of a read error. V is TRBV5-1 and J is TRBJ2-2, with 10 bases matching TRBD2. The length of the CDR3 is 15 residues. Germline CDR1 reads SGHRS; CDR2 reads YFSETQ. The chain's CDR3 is CASTSLAGNTGELVF. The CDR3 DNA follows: TGCGCCAGCACCTCACTAGCGGGGAACACCGGGGAGCTGGTTTTT.

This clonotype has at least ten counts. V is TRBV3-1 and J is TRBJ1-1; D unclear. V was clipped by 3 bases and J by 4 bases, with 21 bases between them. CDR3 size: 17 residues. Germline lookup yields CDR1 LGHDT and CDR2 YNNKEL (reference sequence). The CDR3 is CASSQEAPISIRTEAFF. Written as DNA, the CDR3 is TGTGCCAGCAGCCAGGAAGCTCCCATTTCAATTCGCACTGAAGCTTTCTTT.

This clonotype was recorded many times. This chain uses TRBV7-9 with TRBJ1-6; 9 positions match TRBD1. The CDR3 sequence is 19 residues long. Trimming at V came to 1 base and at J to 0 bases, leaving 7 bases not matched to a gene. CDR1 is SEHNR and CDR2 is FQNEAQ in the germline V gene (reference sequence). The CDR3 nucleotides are TGTGCCAGCAGCTTAGTGGACAGGGGTGCGAGCTCCTATAATTCACCCCTCCACTTT. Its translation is CASSLVDRGASSYNSPLHF. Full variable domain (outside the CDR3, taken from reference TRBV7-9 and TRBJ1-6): DTGVSQNPRHKITKRGQNVTFRCDPISEHNRLYWYRQTLGQGPEFLTYFQNEAQLEKSRLLSDRFSAERPKGSFSTLEIQRTEQGDSAMYLCASSLVDRGASSYNSPLHFGNGTRLTVT.

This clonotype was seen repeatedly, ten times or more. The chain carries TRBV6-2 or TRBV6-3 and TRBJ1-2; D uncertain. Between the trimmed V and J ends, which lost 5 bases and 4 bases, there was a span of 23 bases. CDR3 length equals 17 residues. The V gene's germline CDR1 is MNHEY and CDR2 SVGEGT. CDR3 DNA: TGTGCCAGCAGTATGGACGGCTGCATCGGAAAGACCTATGGCTACACCTTC. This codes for CASSMDGCIGKTYGYTF.